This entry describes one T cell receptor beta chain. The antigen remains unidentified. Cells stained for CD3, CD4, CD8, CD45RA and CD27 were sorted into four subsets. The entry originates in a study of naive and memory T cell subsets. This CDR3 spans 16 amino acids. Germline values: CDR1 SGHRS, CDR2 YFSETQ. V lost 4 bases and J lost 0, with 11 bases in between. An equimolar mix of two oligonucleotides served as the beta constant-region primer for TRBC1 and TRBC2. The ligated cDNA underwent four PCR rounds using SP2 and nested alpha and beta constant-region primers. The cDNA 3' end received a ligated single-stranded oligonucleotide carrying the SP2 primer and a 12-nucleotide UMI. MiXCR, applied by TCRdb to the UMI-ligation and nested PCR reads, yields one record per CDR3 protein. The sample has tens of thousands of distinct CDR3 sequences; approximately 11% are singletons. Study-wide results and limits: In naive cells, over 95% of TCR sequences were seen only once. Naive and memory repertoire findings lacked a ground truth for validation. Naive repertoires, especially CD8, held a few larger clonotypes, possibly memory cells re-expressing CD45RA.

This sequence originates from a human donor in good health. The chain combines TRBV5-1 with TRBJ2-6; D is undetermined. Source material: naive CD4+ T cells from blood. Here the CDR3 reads CASSKNSPSGANVLTF. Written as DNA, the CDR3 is TGCGCCAGCAGCAAGAACAGCCCCTCTGGGGCCAACGTCCTGACTTTC.